This T cell receptor beta chain was identified during a study of neurological immune-mediated disorders. Per the germline V gene, CDR1 is SEHNR and CDR2 is FQNEAQ (reference sequence). The length of the CDR3 is 11 residues. V gave up 7 bases and J gave up 2 bases, with 3 bases separating them. The authors produced cDNA by 5'RACE using 10-nucleotide random UMIs. TCRdb re-derived calls from the 5' RACE reads in MiXCR, one entry per CDR3 protein. The sample lists approximately 48,000 distinct CDR3 sequences, roughly 3.2% occurring once. About this clonotype: This may arise from a read error, as a much more abundant clone is one base away.

V gene TRBV7-9 combines with J gene TRBJ2-1; D call uncertain. The clonotype comes from a woman aged 45-59 years with multiple sclerosis. The specimen sequenced was PBMCs. The chain's CDR3 is CASKAYNEQFF. The CDR3 nucleotides read TGTGCCAGCAAAGCCTACAATGAGCAGTTCTTC. The full variable domain, with the rest looked up from reference TRBV7-9 and TRBJ2-1, is DTGVSQNPRHKITKRGQNVTFRCDPISEHNRLYWYRQTLGQGPEFLTYFQNEAQLEKSRLLSDRFSAERPKGSFSTLEIQRTEQGDSAMYLCASKAYNEQFFGPGTRLTVL.